These 27 T cell receptor beta chains were sequenced from one sample in a study of lung T cells in sarcoidosis with Löfgren's syndrome. MiXCR, applied by TCRdb to the reads, yields one record per CDR3 protein. The sample carries more than 6,500 distinct CDR3 sequences, more than 20% recorded once. Sequenced: CD4+ T cells from bronchoalveolar lavage fluid. The receptor set was obtained from a human donor with sarcoidosis (Löfgren's syndrome or another form), or a control subject (not recorded which).

This clonotype is labeled as medium-sized. V usage is TRBV3-1 and J usage is TRBJ2-1; 7 bases are shared with TRBD1. The germline CDR1 and CDR2 sequences are LGHDT and YNNKEL (reference sequence). The CDR3 runs 15 residues. J was trimmed by 6 bases and V by 2 bases; bases with no gene match: 7. CDR3: CASSQTWDSRNEQFF. The CDR3 DNA follows: TGTGCCAGCAGCCAAACCTGGGACAGCCGCAATGAGCAGTTCTTC.

This clonotype was found many times. V is TRBV3-1 and J is TRBJ2-3, with D possibly TRBD2 on 6 matching bases. The V end lost 1 base, the J end lost 9 bases, and 17 bases lay between the germline ends. CDR3 length: 15 residues. Germline V gene data show CDR1 as LGHDT and CDR2 as YNNKEL (reference sequence). The CDR3 coding sequence is TGTGCCAGCAGCCAAGTCGGCGGGGTTAGATGGACGCAGTATTTT. It codes for CASSQVGGVRWTQYF.

V gene TRBV9 combines with J gene TRBJ1-5, with 8 bases fitting TRBD1. With 6 bases clipped from V and 4 bases from J, the junction kept 6 bases outside the gene matches. The CDR3 has 14 amino acids. From germline, CDR1 is SGDLS and CDR2 YYNGEE. The CDR3 sequence is CASTRGQGNQPQHF. The DNA for the CDR3 is TGTGCCAGCACCAGGGGGCAGGGGAATCAGCCCCAGCATTTT.

Details on this clonotype: This may stem from a read error, because a much larger clone lies one nucleotide away. This sequence joins TRBV18 and TRBJ2-1, with 9 bases that match TRBD1. CDR1 and CDR2 from the germline V gene are KGHSH and LQKENI. This CDR3 is built from 15 residues. The J segment lost 6 bases and the V segment lost 6 bases, leaving 9 bases of the junction unmatched. The CDR3 loop is CASSSGTGMGNEQFF. Written as DNA, the CDR3 is TGTGCCAGCTCCTCCGGGACAGGGATGGGCAATGAGCAGTTCTTC. The complete variable domain, with remaining parts taken from reference TRBV18 and TRBJ2-1, reads NAGVMQNPRHLVRRRGQEARLRCSPMKGHSHVYWYRQLPEEGLKFMVYLQKENIIDESGMPKERFSAEFPKEGPSILRIQQVVRGDSAAYFCASSSGTGMGNEQFFGPGTRLTVL.

This clonotype is labeled as medium-sized. The chain carries TRBV7-2 and TRBJ1-5; D gene ambiguous. Germline V lookup: CDR1 SGHTA, CDR2 FQGNSA. CDR3 length: 16 residues. Trimming removed 5 bases from V and 1 base from J, with 15 bases in between. The CDR3 DNA reads TGTGCCAGCAGCCCGGTGGCCCTCGGAAGCAATCAGCCCCAGCATTTT. Amino acid sequence: CASSPVALGSNQPQHF.

This clonotype was observed a handful of times. CDR3 amino acids: CASSLGPGQGYGYTF. The CDR3 DNA follows: TGCGCCAGCAGCTTGGGGCCAGGGCAGGGGTATGGCTACACCTTC. The rearrangement joins TRBV5-1 to TRBJ1-2; tentative D call: TRBD1 (6 bases). Germline V gene lookup returns CDR1 SGHRS and CDR2 YFSETQ. Between the trimmed V and J ends, which lost 0 bases and 5 bases, there was a span of 14 bases. The CDR3 consists of 15 residues.

This clonotype occurred many times. This chain links TRBV2 with TRBJ2-4; D is perhaps TRBD1 or TRBD2 (6 bases each). V lost 6 bases and J lost 7, with 13 bases in between. Germline CDR1 SNHLY, CDR2 FYNNEI. The CDR3 contains 13 residues. CDR3 protein: CASRGGQGNIQYF. The CDR3 DNA is TGTGCCAGCAGGGGAGGCCAGGGGAACATTCAGTACTTC. Complete variable domain (other parts from reference TRBV2 and TRBJ2-4): EPEVTQTPSHQVTQMGQEVILRCVPISNHLYFYWYRQILGQKVEFLVSFYNNEISEKSEIFDDQFSVERPDGSNFTLKIRSTKLEDSAMYFCASRGGQGNIQYFGAGTRLSVL.

Turning to this clonotype: One base away lies a much larger clone, so this may be a sequencing read error. The rearrangement links TRBV4-1 to TRBJ2-3; no firm D call. V shed 1 base and J shed 2 bases, with 10 bases lying between them. CDR1 MGHRA and CDR2 YSYEKL come from the germline V gene. This CDR3 is built from 15 residues. CDR3 sequence reads: CASSQVAASTDTQYF. The CDR3 DNA sequence: TGCGCCAGCAGCCAAGTGGCGGCTTCCACAGATACGCAGTATTTT.

The chain employs TRBV9 and TRBJ2-2; D ambiguous. V was pared by 5 bases and J by 2 bases, with 7 bases between. Germline CDR1 is SGDLS and CDR2 is YYNGEE. The CDR3 is 13 residues long. The chain's CDR3 is CASSWGNTGELFF. Written as DNA, the CDR3 is TGTGCCAGCAGTTGGGGAAACACCGGGGAGCTGTTTTTT.

Ten or more counts support this clonotype. The rearrangement links TRBV5-1 to TRBJ2-3; 10 bases are shared with TRBD2. V lost 2 bases to trimming and J lost 5 bases; unmatched junction nucleotides: 8. CDR1 and CDR2 (germline): SGHRS, YFSETQ. The CDR3 totals 16 residues. The CDR3, as DNA: TGCGCCAGCAGCTTAAACCCCATAGCGGGGGGAGATACGCAGTATTTT. It is translated as CASSLNPIAGGDTQYF. The full variable domain, in which reference TRBV5-1 and TRBJ2-3 provide the parts outside the CDR3, is KAGVTQTPRYLIKTRGQQVTLSCSPISGHRSVSWYQQTPGQGLQFLFEYFSETQRNKGNFPGRFSGRQFSNSRSEMNVSTLELGDSALYLCASSLNPIAGGDTQYFGPGTRLTVL.

Many counts were recorded for this clonotype. The rearrangement uses TRBV12-3 or TRBV12-4 and TRBJ2-5, with unresolved D. This CDR3 region has 12 residues. Trimming took 5 bases from V and 4 from J, leaving 8 bases between them. This chain's CDR3 is CASSPGGETQYF. The CDR3 DNA sequence: TGTGCCAGCAGTCCGGGTGGAGAGACCCAGTACTTC.

This clonotype is labeled medium-sized. The chain joins TRBV28 to TRBJ1-1, with 9 positions matching TRBD1. The junction had 1 base not matched to a gene; V was cut back by 4 bases and J by 1 base. Germline V gene sequence: CDR1 MDHEN, CDR2 SYDVKM. The CDR3 is made up of 14 amino acids. DNA of the CDR3: TGTGCCAGCAGTTCGGGACAGGGGAACACTGAAGCTTTCTTT. It yields the protein CASSSGQGNTEAFF.

This clonotype is medium-sized. This rearrangement joins TRBV12-3 or TRBV12-4 to TRBJ1-5; D is possibly TRBD1 (5 bases). V was trimmed by 9 bases and J by 5 bases, leaving 11 bases between them. The CDR3 covers 12 residues. CDR3: CASSQGHQPQHF. The CDR3 nucleotides read TGTGCCAGTTCTCAGGGTCATCAGCCCCAGCATTTT.

The rearrangement links TRBV18 to TRBJ2-7; 7 bases match TRBD1. Germline lookup yields CDR1 KGHSH and CDR2 LQKENI. The CDR3 is 13 amino acids. The V and J ends lost 8 bases and 7 bases, in that order; junction bases with no gene match: 11. The CDR3 loop is CASTDRERGEQYF. The CDR3 region has the DNA TGTGCCAGCACAGACAGGGAACGCGGGGAGCAGTACTTC.

This clonotype appeared many times. This sequence joins TRBV29-1 and TRBJ2-7, with unresolved D. V shed 2 bases and J shed 4 bases, with 6 bases lying between them. Germline loops: CDR1 SQVTM, CDR2 ANQGSEA. The CDR3 has 11 amino acids. Here the CDR3 reads CSVEYGYEQYF. CDR3 nucleotide sequence: TGCAGCGTTGAATACGGGTACGAGCAGTACTTC.

Many counts were recorded for this clonotype. The chain couples TRBV30 to TRBJ1-1, with D possibly TRBD1 on 5 matching bases. Deletions cut 3 bases from V and 5 bases from J, with 7 bases between. CDR3 length: 11 amino acids. Germline CDR1 reads GTSNPN; CDR2 reads SVGIG (reference sequence). The CDR3, as DNA: TGTGCCTGGAGGGAGGGGACTGAAGCTTTCTTT. Amino acid sequence: CAWREGTEAFF.

Worth noting for this clonotype: This clone may be a read error of a much larger clone one base away. The chain has TRBV6-1 and TRBJ1-1; D is perhaps TRBD1 (6 bases). CDR1 MNHNS and CDR2 SASEGT come from the germline V gene. Trimming left V 6 bases short and J 7 bases short, with 12 bases between. The CDR3 is 12 amino acids. CDR3 loop: CASSPGQHEAFF. The DNA for the CDR3 is TGTGCCAGCAGCCCCGGACAGCATGAAGCTTTCTTT.

This clonotype was recorded a few times. V and J are TRBV7-2 and TRBJ1-2; D is possibly TRBD1 (5 bases). Germline V gene data show CDR1 as SGHTA and CDR2 as FQGNSA. The ends were cut back, 5 bases at V and 8 bases at J, with 15 bases in the middle. This CDR3 is 13 amino acids long. The CDR3 region has the DNA TGTGCCAGCAGCCCAACCCAGGGTGTGGGCTACACCTTC. It encodes CASSPTQGVGYTF.

This clonotype was observed at least ten times. Germline is not matched at one junction end, which may reflect a read error. The J gene is TRBJ2-5, the V gene TRBV7-3; D call uncertain. Per the germline V gene, CDR1 is SGHTA and CDR2 is FQGTGA. This CDR3 has 13 residues. DNA for the CDR3: TGTGCCAGTTCCCGTAGGCCACAAGGGACCCAGTACTTC. It specifies CASSRRPQGTQYF.

In its sample, this clonotype was seen many times. The V gene is TRBV6-1, the J gene TRBJ1-3; D is unclear. CDR1 MNHNS and CDR2 SASEGT come from the germline V gene. V was shortened by 6 bases and J by 7 bases, with 10 bases between the two germline ends. CDR3 length: 12 amino acids. For the CDR3, the DNA is TGTGCCAGCAGCGGACGGCTCAACACCATATATTTT. Translating it yields CASSGRLNTIYF.

Relative to its sample, this clonotype is medium-sized (0.01 to 0.1%). The rearrangement uses TRBV28 and TRBJ1-5; D unresolved. CDR1 and CDR2 (germline): MDHEN, SYDVKM. The germline V and J ends were trimmed by 3 bases and 2 bases, with 11 bases remaining between them. CDR3 size: 15 residues. The CDR3 DNA follows: TGTGCCAGCAGTTTCGAGGGTCTCGGCAATCAGCCCCAGCATTTT. Translation gives CASSFEGLGNQPQHF.

This clonotype ranks as large. The chain is built from TRBV19 and TRBJ1-5; D might be TRBD1 (6 bases). Trimming removed 5 bases at V and 4 bases at J, with 9 bases between. Germline V gene data show CDR1 as LNHDA and CDR2 as SQIVND (reference sequence). The CDR3 runs 13 residues. The CDR3 protein is CASSRTVNQPQHF. In nucleotides, the CDR3 is TGTGCCAGTAGTCGGACAGTTAATCAGCCCCAGCATTTT.

About this clonotype itself: Germline and junction disagree at one end, which may indicate a read error. The rearrangement links TRBV5-1 to TRBJ1-1; possible D gene TRBD1, 6 bases. Germline values: CDR1 SGHRS, CDR2 YFSETQ. This CDR3 has 12 residues. The CDR3 nucleotides are TGCGCCAGCAGCTGGGACAACAGTGAAGCTTTCTTT. Protein product: CASSWDNSEAFF.

This clonotype appeared many times. The chain carries TRBV28 and TRBJ2-2, with TRBD1 matching over 8 bases. Trimming at V came to 5 bases and at J to 6 bases, leaving 8 bases not matched to a gene. CDR3 length equals 15 residues. Per the germline V gene, CDR1 is MDHEN and CDR2 is SYDVKM. The CDR3 DNA reads as TGTGCCAGCAGTCCGCCCGGGACAGGATCCGGGGAGCTGTTTTTT. Amino acids: CASSPPGTGSGELFF.

In its sample, this clonotype ranks as medium-sized (0.01 to 0.1%). J is TRBJ2-1 and V is TRBV7-9; D is uncertain. Germline CDR1 reads SEHNR; CDR2 reads FQNEAQ (reference sequence). CDR3 length equals 12 residues. The V end was cut by 7 bases, the J end by 8 bases, with 12 bases between. The CDR3 loop is CASTPTADEQFF. Here the CDR3 DNA reads TGTGCCAGCACCCCTACCGCGGATGAGCAGTTCTTC.

Relative to its sample, this clonotype is medium-sized. The chain is built from TRBV6-1 and TRBJ1-6; no definite D call. CDR3 length: 13 amino acids. Trimming cost V 6 bases and J 7 bases, with 10 bases left between them. Per the germline V gene, CDR1 is MNHNS and CDR2 is SASEGT. The CDR3 spells CASREGTNSPLHF. The CDR3 DNA follows: TGTGCCAGCAGGGAGGGCACCAATTCACCCCTCCACTTT.

This clonotype was observed a few times. This chain connects TRBV20-1 to TRBJ1-1, with D uncertain. CDR1 is DFQATT, CDR2 SNEGSKA, per germline (reference sequence). CDR3 length: 14 amino acids. V lost 8 bases to trimming and J lost 1 base, with 17 bases between them. The CDR3 DNA reads as TGCAGTCCTCAACCCCCCCCCCCGAACACTGAAGCTTTCTTT. Its protein product is CSPQPPPPNTEAFF.